This is a list of T cell receptor beta chains from one sample in a study of cytomegalovirus exposure and HLA in healthy donors. Using immunoSEQ multiplex PCR, the repertoire was profiled, and TCRdb retains in-frame clones only, with some absent. The top ten clones hold about 0.24% of a sample with more than 150,000 clones, roughly 84% of them seen once. The source material was PBMCs. Receptors originate from a boy younger than 18 in good health and CMV-seronegative. The CDR3 runs from the conserved cysteine through the conserved F or W. The D gene is left open where the match is weak. Where a row states a size, it is once, few, many or the class of an expanded clone; other rows omit it.

clone_size j_call v_call d_call cdr3_aa cdr3_nt
NA TRBJ1-5 TRBV7-9 NA CASSSTGNQPQHF TGTGCCAGCAGCTCTACGGGGAATCAGCCCCAGCATTTT
NA TRBJ2-5 TRBV9 TRBD1 CASSVSGQGNFETQYF TGTGCCAGCAGCGTATCGGGACAGGGTAACTTTGAGACCCAGTACTTC
NA TRBJ2-7 TRBV5-4 TRBD1 CASSSGQGRGEQYF TGTGCCAGCAGTTCGGGACAGGGTAGGGGCGAGCAGTACTTC
once TRBJ1-2 TRBV2 NA CASKNSTLVNYGYTF TGTGCCAGCAAAAACTCCACACTAGTTAACTATGGCTACACCTTC
NA TRBJ2-1 TRBV27 TRBD2 CASSLSSGRREQFF TGTGCCAGCAGTTTAAGTAGCGGGAGGCGTGAGCAGTTCTTC
NA TRBJ1-1 TRBV7-9 NA CASSLYGGRDTEAFF TGTGCCAGCAGCCTTTATGGGGGGAGGGACACTGAAGCTTTCTTT
few TRBJ1-4 TRBV7-2 NA CASSPDNSSPEKLFF TGTGCCAGCAGCCCTGACAATTCGTCTCCCGAAAAACTGTTTTTT
NA TRBJ1-1 TRBV27 TRBD1 CASSFSDRGQENTEAFF TGTGCCAGCAGTTTCAGCGACAGGGGACAGGAGAACACTGAAGCTTTCTTT
NA TRBJ2-3 TRBV6-6 TRBD1 CASSYLTGGTDTQYF TGTGCCAGCAGTTACCTGACAGGGGGCACAGATACGCAGTATTTT
NA TRBJ2-2 TRBV5-6 NA CASRRQGYTGELFF TGTGCCAGCAGGCGCCAGGGCTATACCGGGGAGCTGTTTTTT
NA TRBJ2-7 TRBV28 NA CASSFWALVGTYEQYF TGTGCCAGCAGTTTTTGGGCACTAGTCGGCACCTACGAGCAGTACTTC
NA TRBJ2-4 TRBV29-1 NA CSVGTLDRAKNIQYF TGCAGCGTCGGGACACTTGATCGAGCCAAAAACATTCAGTACTTC
NA TRBJ1-5 TRBV5-4 NA CASSRGNQPQHF TGTGCCAGCTCAAGGGGGAATCAGCCCCAGCATTTT
NA TRBJ2-7 TRBV5-1 TRBD2 CASSVAGGPYEQYF TGCGCCAGCAGCGTAGCGGGAGGGCCTTACGAGCAGTACTTC
NA TRBJ1-1 TRBV10-3 NA CAITLGSENTEAFF TGTGCCATCACCCTGGGGAGCGAGAACACTGAAGCTTTCTTT
NA TRBJ2-3 TRBV15 NA CATSRSPLTGRGGADTQYF TGTGCCACCAGCAGATCCCCCTTGACGGGGAGGGGGGGGGCAGATACGCAGTATTTT
NA TRBJ2-1 TRBV2 TRBD2 CASITRTSGYNEQFF TGTGCCAGCATTACCAGGACTAGCGGTTACAATGAGCAGTTCTTC
NA TRBJ1-3 TRBV2 TRBD1 CASRGTGRGNTIYF TGTGCCAGCAGGGGGACAGGCCGAGGAAACACCATATATTTT
few TRBJ1-5 TRBV9 NA CASSVGVSNQPQHF TGTGCCAGCAGCGTCGGGGTTAGCAATCAGCCCCAGCATTTT
NA TRBJ2-1 TRBV6-5 TRBD2 CASKSGGAYNEQFF TGTGCCAGCAAAAGCGGGGGGGCGTACAATGAGCAGTTCTTC
few TRBJ1-1 TRBV5-4 NA CASSLGAVTNTEAFF TGTGCCAGCAGCTTGGGGGCAGTGACGAACACTGAAGCTTTCTTT
NA TRBJ1-1 TRBV5-4 NA CASSPPGGLGVRYTEAFF TGTGCCAGCAGCCCCCCAGGTGGGCTAGGGGTGCGGTACACTGAAGCTTTCTTT
NA TRBJ1-1 TRBV28 NA CASSLPQASNTEAFF TGTGCCAGCAGTTTACCCCAGGCGTCGAACACTGAAGCTTTCTTT
NA TRBJ1-3 TRBV6-6 NA CASSYSRGDGNTIYF TGTGCCAGCAGTTACTCGCGGGGGGACGGAAACACCATATATTTT
once TRBJ2-7 TRBV27 NA CASSLSRVSSYEQYF TGTGCCAGCAGTTTATCCAGGGTCAGCTCCTACGAGCAGTACTTC
NA TRBJ2-5 TRBV6-4 NA CASSDVTGHVQETQYF TGTGCCAGCAGTGACGTAACAGGCCACGTCCAAGAGACCCAGTACTTC
NA TRBJ1-4 TRBV4-1 NA CASSSGEKLFF TGCGCCAGCAGCTCAGGTGAAAAACTGTTTTTT
few TRBJ1-1 TRBV5-1 TRBD1 CASSSQPRDRGKGTEAFF TGCGCCAGCAGCTCCCAACCCCGGGACAGAGGGAAGGGCACTGAAGCTTTCTTT
NA TRBJ1-6 TRBV28 TRBD1 CASSLGTGNGNSPLHF TGTGCCAGCAGTTTGGGGACAGGAAACGGTAATTCACCCCTCCACTTT
NA TRBJ2-1 TRBV11-2 TRBD2 CASSPFGTSGNNEQFF TGTGCCAGCAGCCCCTTTGGGACTAGCGGCAACAATGAGCAGTTCTTC
NA TRBJ2-3 TRBV5-1 NA CASSLKSLPADTQYF TGCGCCAGCAGCTTGAAGTCCTTACCGGCAGATACGCAGTATTTT
NA TRBJ2-5 TRBV5-4 TRBD1 CASSLLPAEQGAGETQYF TGTGCCAGCAGCTTGTTACCTGCCGAACAGGGGGCAGGAGAGACCCAGTACTTC
NA TRBJ2-7 TRBV6-1 TRBD1 CASSEAGQALYF TGTGCCAGCAGTGAAGCGGGACAGGCATTGTACTTC
NA TRBJ1-1 TRBV11-1 NA CASGAGGGILNTEAFF TGTGCCAGCGGAGCCGGGGGGGGGATCTTGAACACTGAAGCTTTCTTT
NA TRBJ2-7 TRBV28 TRBD2 CASSSGGARIGAEQYF TGTGCCAGCAGTTCCGGGGGGGCTCGGATCGGGGCCGAGCAGTACTTC
NA TRBJ2-2 TRBV10-3 NA CAISESSRGNTGELFF TGTGCCATCAGTGAGTCGAGTCGGGGGAACACCGGGGAGCTGTTTTTT
few TRBJ1-1 TRBV5-4 NA CASSFGSTQNTEAFF TGTGCCAGCAGCTTCGGGAGTACTCAGAACACTGAAGCTTTCTTT
few TRBJ2-4 TRBV7-9 NA CATRSRTTKNIQYF TGTGCCACCCGATCCAGGACTACCAAAAACATTCAGTACTTC
NA TRBJ2-7 TRBV7-2 TRBD1 CASSYRGQGEKQYF TGTGCCAGCAGCTACAGAGGACAGGGAGAAAAGCAGTACTTC
NA TRBJ1-2 TRBV5-1 TRBD1 CASSPTGGYGYTF TGCGCCAGCAGTCCAACAGGGGGCTACGGCTACACCTTC
NA TRBJ1-2 TRBV28 NA CASSGGGSNYGYTF TGTGCCAGCAGTGGGGGGGGCAGTAACTATGGCTACACCTTC
NA TRBJ2-3 TRBV5-1 NA CASSLRRSEATDTQYF TGCGCCAGCAGCTTGCGGCGGTCGGAAGCCACAGATACGCAGTATTTT
NA TRBJ2-7 TRBV5-1 NA CASSSGYEQYF TGCGCCAGCAGCTCGGGCTACGAGCAGTACTTC
NA TRBJ1-2 TRBV9 NA CASSQGGGGRSNYGYTF TGTGCCAGCAGCCAAGGGGGGGGTGGCAGGAGTAACTATGGCTACACCTTC
NA TRBJ2-1 TRBV7-3 TRBD1 CASSLQTGDHNEQFF TGTGCCAGCAGCCTTCAGACAGGGGACCACAATGAGCAGTTCTTC
few TRBJ1-2 TRBV7-9 TRBD1 CASSPETGDYGYTF TGTGCCAGCAGCCCTGAGACAGGGGACTATGGCTACACCTTC
NA TRBJ2-1 TRBV30 NA CAWVVSSEQFF TGTGCCTGGGTGGTCTCTAGTGAGCAGTTCTTC
NA TRBJ2-1 TRBV27 TRBD1 CASSFYRTGKGEQFF TGTGCCAGCAGTTTCTATAGGACAGGGAAGGGTGAGCAGTTCTTC
NA TRBJ2-1 TRBV7-9 TRBD2 CASSLALAGGYNEQFF TGTGCCAGCAGCTTAGCGCTAGCGGGGGGCTACAATGAGCAGTTCTTC
few TRBJ1-5 TRBV9 NA CASSVRDNQPQHF TGTGCCAGCAGCGTCCGGGACAATCAGCCCCAGCATTTT
NA TRBJ2-1 TRBV9 TRBD2 CASSVGDYSGNRYNEQFF TGTGCCAGCAGCGTAGGGGACTACAGCGGAAACCGTTACAATGAGCAGTTCTTC